What follows describes a single T cell receptor (beta chain). Antigen specificity is unknown. CDR3 length: 12 amino acids. The germline CDR1 and CDR2 sequences are SGDLS and YYNGEE. V lost 4 bases and J lost 11; bases outside the gene matches: 2. This sample is part of a study of T cell responses to AZD1222 COVID-19 vaccine. The study, taken as a whole, reports: Donors were mostly white British, more females; clonal diversity possibly underestimated. CD4 TCRs linked to vaccination spanned spike, dominating at 160-218 and 743-854. An increase in Spike-specific TCR breadth and depth was observed after two AZD1222 doses.

Second-dose recipients at about 4 or about 12 weeks were treated as one pooled group. The protocol was immunoSEQ multiplex PCR, while the TCRdb copy is restricted to in-frame clones and leaves out a portion. The sample yields about 160,000 clones, 80% to 95% seen once. The TCR sequence derives from an adult who received the AZD1222 COVID-19 vaccine. The source material was peripheral blood, sampled 28 days after the second AZD1222 dose. The rearrangement joins TRBV9 to TRBJ1-5, with TRBD1 identical over 11 bases. For the CDR3, the DNA is TGTGCCAGCAGCCCGGGACAGGGGGCCCAGCATTTT. It translates to CASSPGQGAQHF.